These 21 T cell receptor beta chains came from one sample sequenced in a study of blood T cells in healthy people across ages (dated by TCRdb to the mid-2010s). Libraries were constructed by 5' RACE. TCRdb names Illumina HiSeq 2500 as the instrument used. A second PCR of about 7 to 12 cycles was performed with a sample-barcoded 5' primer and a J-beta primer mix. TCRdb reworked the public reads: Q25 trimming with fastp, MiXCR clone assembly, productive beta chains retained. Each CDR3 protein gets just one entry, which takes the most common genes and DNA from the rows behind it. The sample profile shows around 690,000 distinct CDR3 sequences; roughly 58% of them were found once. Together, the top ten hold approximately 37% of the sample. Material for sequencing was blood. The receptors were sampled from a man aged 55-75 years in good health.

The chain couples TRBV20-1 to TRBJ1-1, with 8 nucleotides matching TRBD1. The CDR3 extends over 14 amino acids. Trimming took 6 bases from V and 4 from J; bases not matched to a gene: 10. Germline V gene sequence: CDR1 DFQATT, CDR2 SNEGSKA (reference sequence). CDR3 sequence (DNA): TGCAGTGCGCTATCACCGACAGGGGTCACTGAAGCTTTCTTT. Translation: CSALSPTGVTEAFF.

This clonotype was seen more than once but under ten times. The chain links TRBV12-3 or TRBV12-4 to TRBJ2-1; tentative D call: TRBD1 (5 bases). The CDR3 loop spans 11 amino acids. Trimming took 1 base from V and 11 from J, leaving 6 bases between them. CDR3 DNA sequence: TGTGCCAGCAGTTTAGACAGGCAGCAGTTCTTC. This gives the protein CASSLDRQQFF.

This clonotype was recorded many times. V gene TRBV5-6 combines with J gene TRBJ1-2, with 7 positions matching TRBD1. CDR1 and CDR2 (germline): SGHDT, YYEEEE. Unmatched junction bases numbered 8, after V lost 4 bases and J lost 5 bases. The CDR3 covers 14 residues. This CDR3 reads CASSQLTGEYGYTF. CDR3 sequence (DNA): TGTGCCAGCAGCCAACTCACAGGGGAATATGGCTACACCTTC. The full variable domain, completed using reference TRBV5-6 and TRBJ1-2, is DAGVTQSPTHLIKTRGQQVTLRCSPKSGHDTVSWYQQALGQGPQFIFQYYEEEERQRGNFPDRFSGHQFPNYSSELNVNALLLGDSALYLCASSQLTGEYGYTFGSGTRLTVV.

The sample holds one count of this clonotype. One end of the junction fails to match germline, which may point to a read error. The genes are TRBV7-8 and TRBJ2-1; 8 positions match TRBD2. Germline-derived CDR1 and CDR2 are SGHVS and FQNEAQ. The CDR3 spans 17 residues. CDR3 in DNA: TGTGCCAGCAGCTTAGGGGGGGCGGGGGGAAACTACAATGAGCAGAACTTC. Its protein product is CASSLGGAGGNYNEQNF.

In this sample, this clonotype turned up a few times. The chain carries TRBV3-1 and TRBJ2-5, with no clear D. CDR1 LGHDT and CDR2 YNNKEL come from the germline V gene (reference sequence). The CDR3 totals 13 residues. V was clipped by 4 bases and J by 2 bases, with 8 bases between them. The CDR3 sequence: CASSRMLQETQYF. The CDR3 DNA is TGTGCCAGCAGCCGGATGCTACAAGAGACCCAGTACTTC.

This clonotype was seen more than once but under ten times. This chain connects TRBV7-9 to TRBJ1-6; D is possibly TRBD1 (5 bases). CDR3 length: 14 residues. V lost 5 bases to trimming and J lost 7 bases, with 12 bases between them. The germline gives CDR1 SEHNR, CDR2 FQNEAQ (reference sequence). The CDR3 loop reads CASSVQATNSPLHF. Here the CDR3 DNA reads TGTGCCAGCAGCGTACAGGCCACAAATTCACCCCTCCACTTT.

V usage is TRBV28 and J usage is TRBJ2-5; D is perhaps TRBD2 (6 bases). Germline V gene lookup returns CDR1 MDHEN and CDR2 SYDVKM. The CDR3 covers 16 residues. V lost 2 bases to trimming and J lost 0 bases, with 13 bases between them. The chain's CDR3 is CASSLVGAGYQETQYF. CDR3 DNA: TGTGCCAGCAGTTTAGTAGGGGCGGGGTACCAAGAGACCCAGTACTTC. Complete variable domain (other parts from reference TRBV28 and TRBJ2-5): DVKVTQSSRYLVKRTGEKVFLECVQDMDHENMFWYRQDPGLGLRLIYFSYDVKMKEKGDIPEGYSVSREKKERFSLILESASTNQTSMYLCASSLVGAGYQETQYFGPGTRLLVL.

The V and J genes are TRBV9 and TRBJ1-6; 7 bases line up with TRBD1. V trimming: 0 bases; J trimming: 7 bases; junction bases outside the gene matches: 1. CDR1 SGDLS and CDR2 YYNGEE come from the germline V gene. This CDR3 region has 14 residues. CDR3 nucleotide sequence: TGTGCCAGCAGCGTAGAGACAGGGAATTCACCCCTCCACTTT. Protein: CASSVETGNSPLHF.

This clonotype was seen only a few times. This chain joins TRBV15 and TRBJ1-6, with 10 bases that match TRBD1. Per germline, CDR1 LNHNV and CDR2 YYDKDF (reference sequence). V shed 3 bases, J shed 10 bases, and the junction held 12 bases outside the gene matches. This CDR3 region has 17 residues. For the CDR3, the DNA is TGTGCCACCAGCAGGGAGACAGGGGGCTTGTGGGGATCACCCCTCCACTTT. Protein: CATSRETGGLWGSPLHF.

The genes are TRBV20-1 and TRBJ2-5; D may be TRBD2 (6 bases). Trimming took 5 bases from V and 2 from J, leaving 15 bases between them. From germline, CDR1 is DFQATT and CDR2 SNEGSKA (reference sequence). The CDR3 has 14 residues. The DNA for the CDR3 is TGCAGTGCTCTGGACTATATCAAACAAGAGACCCAGTACTTC. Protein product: CSALDYIKQETQYF.

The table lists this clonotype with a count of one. The CDR3 DNA sequence: TGCAGTGCTAGAGCCGGACAGCGGTGGGAGACCCAGTACTTC. It specifies CSARAGQRWETQYF. The gene calls are TRBV20-1 and TRBJ2-5, with D tentatively TRBD1 (6 bases). V was clipped by 1 base and J by 5 bases, with 14 bases between them. Germline CDR1 is DFQATT and CDR2 is SNEGSKA (reference sequence). The CDR3 length is 14 residues.

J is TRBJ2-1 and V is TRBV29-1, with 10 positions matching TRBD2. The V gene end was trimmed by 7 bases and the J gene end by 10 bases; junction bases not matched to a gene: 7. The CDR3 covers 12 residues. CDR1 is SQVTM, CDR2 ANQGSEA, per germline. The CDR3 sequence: CSARTSGYEQFF. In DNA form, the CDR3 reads TGCAGCGCTAGGACTAGCGGCTACGAGCAGTTCTTC.

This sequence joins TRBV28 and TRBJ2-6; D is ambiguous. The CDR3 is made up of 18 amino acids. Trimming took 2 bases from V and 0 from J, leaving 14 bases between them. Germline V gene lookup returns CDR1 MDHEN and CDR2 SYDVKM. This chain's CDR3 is CASSLTASHGSGANVLTF. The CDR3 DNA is TGTGCCAGCAGTTTAACAGCGTCCCACGGCTCTGGGGCCAACGTCCTGACTTTC.

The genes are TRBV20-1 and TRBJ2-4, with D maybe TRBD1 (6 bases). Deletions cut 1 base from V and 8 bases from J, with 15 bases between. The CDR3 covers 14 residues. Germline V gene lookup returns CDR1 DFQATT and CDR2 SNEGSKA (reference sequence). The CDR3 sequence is CSARATGRIDIQYF. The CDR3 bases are TGCAGTGCTAGAGCTACAGGGCGGATTGACATTCAGTACTTC.

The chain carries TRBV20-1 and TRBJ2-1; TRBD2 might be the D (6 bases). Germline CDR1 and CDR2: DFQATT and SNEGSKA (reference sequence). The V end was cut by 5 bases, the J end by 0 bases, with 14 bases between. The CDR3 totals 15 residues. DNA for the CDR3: TGCAGTGCTGGCCCCGGGGGTAGCTCCTACAATGAGCAGTTCTTC. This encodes CSAGPGGSSYNEQFF.

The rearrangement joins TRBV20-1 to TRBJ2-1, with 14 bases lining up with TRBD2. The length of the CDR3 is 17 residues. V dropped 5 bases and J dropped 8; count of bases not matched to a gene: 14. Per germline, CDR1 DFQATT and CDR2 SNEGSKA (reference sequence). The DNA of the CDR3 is TGCAGTGCTCCCGGCCTGACTAGCGGGGGGGCCGGGGATGAGCAGTTCTTC. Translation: CSAPGLTSGGAGDEQFF.

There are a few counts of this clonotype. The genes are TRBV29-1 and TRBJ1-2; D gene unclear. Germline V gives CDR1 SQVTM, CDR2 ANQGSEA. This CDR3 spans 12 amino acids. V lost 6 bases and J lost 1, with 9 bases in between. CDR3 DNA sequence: TGCAGCGTCTACGACGGTAACTATGGCTACACCTTC. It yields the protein CSVYDGNYGYTF.

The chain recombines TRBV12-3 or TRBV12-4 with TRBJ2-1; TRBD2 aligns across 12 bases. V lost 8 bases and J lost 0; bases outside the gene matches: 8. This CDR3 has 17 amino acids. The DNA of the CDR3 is TGTGCCAGCTTGGCTAGCGGGGGGGGGAGCTCCTACAATGAGCAGTTCTTC. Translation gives CASLASGGGSSYNEQFF.

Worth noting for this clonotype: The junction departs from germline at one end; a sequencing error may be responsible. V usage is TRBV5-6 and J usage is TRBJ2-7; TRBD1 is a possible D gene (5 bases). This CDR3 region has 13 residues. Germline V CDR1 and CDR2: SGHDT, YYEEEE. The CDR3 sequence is CASTLGRTYEQYF. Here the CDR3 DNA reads TGTGCCAGCACCTTGGGGCGCACCTACGAGCAGTACTTC.

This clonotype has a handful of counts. In nucleotides, the CDR3 is TGCAGCGGGGACACGTCCTTGGAGCAGTTCTTC. Protein product: CSGDTSLEQFF. This chain connects TRBV29-1 to TRBJ2-1; maybe TRBD1 (6 bases). The length of the CDR3 is 11 residues. V shed 7 bases and J shed 10 bases, with 14 bases lying between them. Germline assignment: CDR1 SQVTM and CDR2 ANQGSEA.

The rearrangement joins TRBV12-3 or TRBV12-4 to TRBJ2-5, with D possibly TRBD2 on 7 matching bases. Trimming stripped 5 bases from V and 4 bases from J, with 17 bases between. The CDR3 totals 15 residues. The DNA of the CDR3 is TGTGCCAGCAGTCGGGCCCAGGGAGGGGGAGAGACCCAGTACTTC. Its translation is CASSRAQGGGETQYF.